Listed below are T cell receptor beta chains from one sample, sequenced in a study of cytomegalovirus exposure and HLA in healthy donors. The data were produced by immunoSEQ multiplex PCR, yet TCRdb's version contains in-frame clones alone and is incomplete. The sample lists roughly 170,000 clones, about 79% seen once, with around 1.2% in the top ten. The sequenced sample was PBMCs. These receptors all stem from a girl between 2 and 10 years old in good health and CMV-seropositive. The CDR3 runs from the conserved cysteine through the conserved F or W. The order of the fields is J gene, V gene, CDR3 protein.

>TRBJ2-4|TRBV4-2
CASSQGRGSKNIQYF
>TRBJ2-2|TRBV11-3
CASSLVQGTGELFF
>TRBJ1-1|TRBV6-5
CASSYQSNTEAFF
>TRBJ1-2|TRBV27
CASSLTRDRGPHTF
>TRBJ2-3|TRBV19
CASRGRVSDTQYF
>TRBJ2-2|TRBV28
CASSLRLLAGVYTGELFF
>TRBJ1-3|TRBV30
CAWKLRRDSGNTIYF
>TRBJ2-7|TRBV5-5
CASSPPWRGPTYEQYF
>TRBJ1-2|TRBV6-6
CASSRGQDPYGYTF
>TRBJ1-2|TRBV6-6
CASSYSRRDGYTF
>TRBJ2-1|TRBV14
CASSQQSLAGEFF